These T cell receptor beta chains were read from a single sample in a study of glioma-infiltrating T cells. One entry per CDR3 protein, called by TCRdb with MiXCR from the multiplex PCR reads. The data hold about 140,000 distinct CDR3 sequences, with around 42% observed a single time. Sequenced sample: glioma tissue, nonneoplastic brain tissue, or PBMCs (not recorded which). The source is a human donor with low-grade glioma or glioblastoma, undergoing nonglioma brain surgery, or in good health (not recorded which). CDR3s include the opening cysteine and the closing phenylalanine or tryptophan. Fields, in order: CDR3 protein, CDR3 DNA, J gene, D gene, V gene, clone size. A D gene is named only where the DNA matches it firmly. Size values are once, few and many counts, or a class for expanded clones, and some rows have none.

CDR3aa: CASSFSHSGNTIYF; CDR3nt: TGTGCCAGCAGCTTCTCCCACTCTGGAAACACCATATATTTT; j_gene: TRBJ1-3; d_gene: -; v_gene: TRBV28; abundance: few
CDR3aa: CASTHDRTKETQYF; CDR3nt: TGTGCCAGCACCCACGACAGGACCAAAGAGACCCAGTACTTC; j_gene: TRBJ2-5; d_gene: -; v_gene: TRBV6-2/TRBV6-3; abundance: -
CDR3aa: CASSYGLADNEQFF; CDR3nt: TGCGCCAGCAGCTACGGACTAGCGGACAATGAGCAGTTCTTC; j_gene: TRBJ2-1; d_gene: TRBD2; v_gene: TRBV4-1; abundance: few
CDR3aa: CASSLEEGAGNQPQHF; CDR3nt: TGTGCCAGCAGTTTAGAGGAGGGCGCGGGCAATCAGCCCCAGCATTTT; j_gene: TRBJ1-5; d_gene: -; v_gene: TRBV28; abundance: many
CDR3aa: CASSLRLNTGELFF; CDR3nt: TGTGCCAGCAGCTTAAGGCTAAACACCGGGGAGCTGTTTTTT; j_gene: TRBJ2-2; d_gene: -; v_gene: TRBV7-3; abundance: -
CDR3aa: CSARIPAGTIYF; CDR3nt: TGCAGTGCTAGGATCCCCGCGGGCACCATATATTTT; j_gene: TRBJ1-3; d_gene: -; v_gene: TRBV20-1; abundance: few
CDR3aa: CSAGGREGGADTQYF; CDR3nt: TGCAGTGCTGGGGGCAGAGAGGGCGGCGCAGATACGCAGTATTTT; j_gene: TRBJ2-3; d_gene: -; v_gene: TRBV20-1; abundance: -
CDR3aa: CASSLGPSQETQYF; CDR3nt: TGTGCCAGCAGCTTAGGACCGTCACAAGAGACCCAGTACTTC; j_gene: TRBJ2-5; d_gene: -; v_gene: TRBV7-9; abundance: few
CDR3aa: CASSLVGLGRSYNEQFF; CDR3nt: TGTGCCAGCAGCTTAGTGGGCTTGGGGCGCTCCTACAATGAGCAGTTCTTC; j_gene: TRBJ2-1; d_gene: -; v_gene: TRBV28; abundance: -
CDR3aa: CASSPSRVTEAFF; CDR3nt: TGTGCCAGCTCACCTTCAAGGGTCACTGAAGCTTTCTTT; j_gene: TRBJ1-1; d_gene: -; v_gene: TRBV18; abundance: -
CDR3aa: CSARGGGPNTEAFF; CDR3nt: TGCAGTGCTAGGGGTGGGGGGCCGAACACTGAAGCTTTCTTT; j_gene: TRBJ1-1; d_gene: -; v_gene: TRBV20-1; abundance: -
CDR3aa: CASSLQRLGGDYTF; CDR3nt: TGTGCCAGCAGTTTACAAAGGCTAGGGGGTGACTACACCTTC; j_gene: TRBJ1-2; d_gene: -; v_gene: TRBV27; abundance: -
CDR3aa: CASSLRRGDTIYF; CDR3nt: TGTGCCAGCAGTTTAAGAAGGGGTGACACCATATATTTT; j_gene: TRBJ1-3; d_gene: -; v_gene: TRBV27; abundance: -
CDR3aa: CASSLARTQETQYF; CDR3nt: TGTGCCAGCAGTTTAGCCCGGACCCAAGAGACCCAGTACTTC; j_gene: TRBJ2-5; d_gene: -; v_gene: TRBV12-3/TRBV12-4; abundance: -
CDR3aa: CSARDGGTYNSPLHF; CDR3nt: TGCAGTGCTAGGGACGGGGGGACCTATAATTCACCCCTCCACTTT; j_gene: TRBJ1-6; d_gene: -; v_gene: TRBV20-1; abundance: -
CDR3aa: CASSYRGNEAFF; CDR3nt: TGTGCCAGCAGTTACCGGGGAAATGAAGCTTTCTTT; j_gene: TRBJ1-1; d_gene: -; v_gene: TRBV6-2/TRBV6-3; abundance: -
CDR3aa: CASSHGTSGRLNEQFF; CDR3nt: TGTGCCAGCAGTCACGGGACTAGCGGGAGATTGAATGAGCAGTTCTTC; j_gene: TRBJ2-1; d_gene: TRBD2; v_gene: TRBV6-5; abundance: few
CDR3aa: CSAGDGQAGAATEQFF; CDR3nt: TGCAGTGCTGGAGATGGCCAAGCGGGAGCAGCGACTGAGCAGTTCTTC; j_gene: TRBJ2-1; d_gene: TRBD2; v_gene: TRBV20-1; abundance: -
CDR3aa: CASSQGSSGNTIYF; CDR3nt: TGTGCCAGCAGCCAGGGAAGCTCTGGAAACACCATATATTTT; j_gene: TRBJ1-3; d_gene: -; v_gene: TRBV5-4; abundance: -
CDR3aa: CSARDGGLTYEQYF; CDR3nt: TGCAGTGCTAGAGATGGCGGGCTTACCTACGAGCAGTACTTC; j_gene: TRBJ2-7; d_gene: -; v_gene: TRBV20-1; abundance: few
CDR3aa: CSAISRTLQETQYF; CDR3nt: TGCAGTGCTATTAGCCGTACTTTACAAGAGACCCAGTACTTC; j_gene: TRBJ2-5; d_gene: -; v_gene: TRBV20-1; abundance: -
CDR3aa: CASSVGLAGTTDTQYF; CDR3nt: TGTGCCAGCAGCGTGGGACTAGCGGGAACCACAGATACGCAGTATTTT; j_gene: TRBJ2-3; d_gene: TRBD2; v_gene: TRBV7-9; abundance: few
CDR3aa: CASSARRAGSSYEQYF; CDR3nt: TGTGCCAGCAGCGCCCGCCGGGCCGGGAGCTCCTACGAGCAGTACTTC; j_gene: TRBJ2-7; d_gene: -; v_gene: TRBV7-2; abundance: -
CDR3aa: CASSQDPFAGATDTQYF; CDR3nt: TGTGCCAGCAGCCAAGACCCCTTCGCGGGGGCCACAGATACGCAGTATTTT; j_gene: TRBJ2-3; d_gene: -; v_gene: TRBV3-1; abundance: few
CDR3aa: CILRQGRIGEQFF; CDR3nt: TGCATCCTCAGACAGGGGAGAATCGGTGAGCAGTTCTTC; j_gene: TRBJ2-1; d_gene: TRBD1; v_gene: TRBV29-1; abundance: -
CDR3aa: CASSPQEYNEQFF; CDR3nt: TGTGCCAGCAGCCCACAGGAGTACAATGAGCAGTTCTTC; j_gene: TRBJ2-1; d_gene: -; v_gene: TRBV7-2; abundance: many
CDR3aa: CATLTPGADTQYF; CDR3nt: TGTGCCACCCTGACCCCGGGGGCAGATACGCAGTATTTT; j_gene: TRBJ2-3; d_gene: -; v_gene: TRBV7-9; abundance: few
CDR3aa: CSALTGEGEQFF; CDR3nt: TGCAGTGCTTTGACAGGGGAAGGCGAGCAGTTCTTC; j_gene: TRBJ2-1; d_gene: TRBD1; v_gene: TRBV20-1; abundance: few
CDR3aa: CASSGQGGINEQFF; CDR3nt: TGTGCCAGCAGTGGACAGGGGGGAATTAATGAGCAGTTCTTC; j_gene: TRBJ2-1; d_gene: TRBD1; v_gene: TRBV6-1; abundance: -
CDR3aa: CSASLDYPSYNEQFF; CDR3nt: TGCAGTGCATCCCTTGACTATCCTTCCTACAATGAGCAGTTCTTC; j_gene: TRBJ2-1; d_gene: -; v_gene: TRBV20-1; abundance: -
CDR3aa: CSVEDWARPEQFF; CDR3nt: TGCAGCGTTGAAGATTGGGCGCGCCCGGAGCAGTTCTTC; j_gene: TRBJ2-1; d_gene: -; v_gene: TRBV29-1; abundance: -
CDR3aa: CATSRGGARYEQYF; CDR3nt: TGTGCCACCAGCAGAGGAGGAGCTCGCTACGAGCAGTACTTC; j_gene: TRBJ2-7; d_gene: -; v_gene: TRBV15; abundance: few
CDR3aa: CASSTTDRNTEAFF; CDR3nt: TGTGCCAGCAGCACTACAGACAGGAACACTGAAGCTTTCTTT; j_gene: TRBJ1-1; d_gene: -; v_gene: TRBV27; abundance: few
CDR3aa: CASSPGYNQPQHF; CDR3nt: TGCGCCAGCAGCCCGGGGTACAATCAGCCCCAGCATTTT; j_gene: TRBJ1-5; d_gene: -; v_gene: TRBV3-1; abundance: -
CDR3aa: CSARGKTVSYNEQFF; CDR3nt: TGCAGTGCTAGGGGAAAGACCGTCTCCTACAATGAGCAGTTCTTC; j_gene: TRBJ2-1; d_gene: -; v_gene: TRBV20-1; abundance: -
CDR3aa: CASSTGQGQAFF; CDR3nt: TGTGCCAGCAGCACGGGACAGGGGCAAGCTTTCTTT; j_gene: TRBJ1-1; d_gene: TRBD1; v_gene: TRBV7-9; abundance: few
CDR3aa: CSAKPQGAMIETQYF; CDR3nt: TGCAGTGCTAAACCACAGGGGGCTATGATAGAGACCCAGTACTTC; j_gene: TRBJ2-5; d_gene: TRBD1; v_gene: TRBV20-1; abundance: many